The 12 T cell receptor beta chains below all came from one sample that was sequenced in a study of blood T cell repertoires in COVID-19. Assay: immunoSEQ multiplex PCR; the TCRdb copy retains only in-frame clones and omits some. The data contain around 250,000 clones, roughly 85% of them singletons. Sequencing input: PBMCs or T cells enriched from blood (not recorded which). The receptors were gathered from a woman aged 45 to 65 who had been exposed to COVID-19.

CDR3 nucleotides: TGTGCCAGCAGCCAAGTAGTTGGGAGCGAGCAGTACTTC. It yields the protein CASSQVVGSEQYF. The chain employs TRBV3-1 (or the pseudogene TRBV3-2) and TRBJ2-7, with a weak D call TRBD2 (5 bases). V was cut by 1 base and J by 6 bases, with 10 bases left in between. Germline assignment: CDR1 LGHDT and CDR2 YNNKEL (reference sequence). CDR3 length equals 13 residues.

This clone was seen a handful of times. This rearrangement joins TRBV7-2 to TRBJ2-5; possible D gene TRBD2, 7 bases. CDR3 length equals 14 residues. V was cut by 4 bases and J by 5 bases, with 14 bases left in between. The germline V gene encodes CDR1 SGHTA and CDR2 FQGNSA. The CDR3 nucleotides are TGTGCCAGCAGCTCTCGGGGGGCAGGGGAGACCCAGTACTTC. This gives the protein CASSSRGAGETQYF.

This clone was seen only once. V usage is TRBV5-1 and J usage is TRBJ1-3, with a possible D match to TRBD1 (6 bases). Trimming left V 0 bases short and J 9 bases short, with 13 bases between. Germline CDR1 and CDR2: SGHRS and YFSETQ. This CDR3 has 14 amino acids. The CDR3 sequence: CASSLGQGQGTIYF. For the CDR3, the DNA is TGCGCCAGCAGCTTGGGGCAGGGACAAGGCACCATATATTTT.

V gene TRBV19 combines with J gene TRBJ1-5; a weak D match, TRBD1 (5 bases). This CDR3 region has 17 residues. CDR1 and CDR2 from the germline V gene are LNHDA and SQIVND (reference sequence). Between the trimmed V and J ends, which lost 4 bases and 7 bases, there was a span of 23 bases. The chain's CDR3 is CASSRVISTGSRQPQHF. CDR3 nucleotides: TGTGCCAGTAGTAGGGTGATATCCACAGGATCCAGGCAGCCCCAGCATTTT.

The chain uses TRBV2 and TRBJ1-3; possible D gene TRBD1, 6 bases. The CDR3 runs 15 residues. Trimming removed 4 bases from V and 6 bases from J, with 16 bases in between. Per germline, CDR1 SNHLY and CDR2 FYNNEI. This CDR3 reads CASSVQGDLPNTIYF. In nucleotides, the CDR3 is TGTGCCAGCAGTGTACAGGGCGACCTCCCAAACACCATATATTTT.

This clone appeared a few times. This same CDR3 is encoded by further DNA sequences in the sample. This chain connects TRBV28 to TRBJ1-4; TRBD1 is a possible D gene (5 bases). The CDR3 contains 14 residues. V gave up 3 bases and J gave up 5 bases, with 10 bases separating them. Germline V lookup: CDR1 MDHEN, CDR2 SYDVKM. Written as DNA, the CDR3 is TGTGCCAGCAGTTTTACGGGGGTCAATGAAAAACTGTTTTTT. Translated, it gives CASSFTGVNEKLFF. The whole variable domain, filled in from reference TRBV28 and TRBJ1-4, reads DVKVTQSSRYLVKRTGEKVFLECVQDMDHENMFWYRQDPGLGLRLIYFSYDVKMKEKGDIPEGYSVSREKKERFSLILESASTNQTSMYLCASSFTGVNEKLFFGSGTQLSVL.

V gene TRBV10-3 combines with J gene TRBJ2-3; 7 bases are a match to TRBD2. V was clipped by 2 bases and J by 2 bases; unmatched bases: 4. CDR3 length: 15 amino acids. The germline V gene encodes CDR1 ENHRY and CDR2 SYGVKD. CDR3 amino acids: CAISEGAGDTDTQYF. CDR3 DNA: TGTGCCATCAGTGAGGGGGCGGGGGACACAGATACGCAGTATTTT.

This clone was counted a single time. The rearrangement links TRBV15 to TRBJ1-1; D unresolved. This CDR3 comprises 15 residues. V lost 0 bases and J 1 base, leaving 9 bases between the germline ends. The germline V gene encodes CDR1 LNHNV and CDR2 YYDKDF (reference sequence). CDR3 coding DNA: TGTGCCACCAGCAGAGATAGAGCGTCGAACACTGAAGCTTTCTTT. This gives the protein CATSRDRASNTEAFF.

This clone was detected only once. The chain has TRBV19 and TRBJ1-1, with 9 bases identical to TRBD1. This CDR3 spans 12 amino acids. In germline, CDR1 is LNHDA, CDR2 SQIVND (reference sequence). The V segment lost 5 bases and the J segment 7 bases; nucleotides outside the gene matches: 2. The CDR3 reads CASSVTGGEAFF. The CDR3 bases are TGTGCCAGTAGTGTGACAGGGGGTGAAGCTTTCTTT.

This sequence joins TRBV10-3 and TRBJ1-1, with a tentative D call TRBD1 (5 bases). Germline V gene sequence: CDR1 ENHRY, CDR2 SYGVKD. The CDR3 is 12 residues long. Trimming left V 7 bases short and J 7 bases short, with 13 bases between. The CDR3 loop is CAIKDAGNEAFF. The CDR3 DNA reads TGTGCCATCAAGGACGCAGGGAATGAAGCTTTCTTT.

V usage is TRBV5-6 and J usage is TRBJ2-3, with D uncertain. The CDR3 is made up of 13 amino acids. Germline loops: CDR1 SGHDT, CDR2 YYEEEE. Deletions cut 3 bases from V and 0 bases from J, with 5 bases between. The CDR3 DNA reads as TGTGCCAGCAGCTATATAAGCACAGATACGCAGTATTTT. Amino acids: CASSYISTDTQYF.

The rearrangement links TRBV6-2 or TRBV6-3 to TRBJ2-1; the D gene is possibly TRBD2 (6 bases). V lost 6 bases and J lost 3, with 15 bases in between. Germline assignment: CDR1 MNHEY and CDR2 SVGEGT. The CDR3 spans 15 residues. Here the CDR3 reads CASSPETSFYNEQFF. For the CDR3, the DNA is TGTGCCAGCAGCCCCGAGACTAGTTTCTACAATGAGCAGTTCTTC.